This TCR beta chain was retrieved from a study of HIV-infected patients and healthy controls. In this sample, this clonotype turned up once. Germline V gene data show CDR1 as SGHTS and CDR2 as YDEGEE. The CDR3 extends over 14 amino acids. V lost 2 bases to trimming and J lost 4 bases, with 10 bases between them. MiXCR, applied by TCRdb to the 5' RACE reads, yields one record per CDR3 protein. In the table there are about 64,000 distinct CDR3 sequences, 15% to 20% of which are singletons. The sequencing input was CD4+ T cells from blood. The origin of this receptor is a human donor in good health. The chain couples TRBV5-8 to TRBJ2-4; D not resolved. For the CDR3, the DNA is TGTGCCAGCAGCTTATATCATCTAAAAAACATTCAGTACTTC. Its protein is CASSLYHLKNIQYF. The variable domain in full, with the rest retrieved from reference TRBV5-8 and TRBJ2-4, is EAGVTQSPTHLIKTRGQQATLRCSPISGHTSVYWYQQALGLGLQFLLWYDEGEERNRGNFPPRFSGRQFPNYSSELNVNALELEDSALYLCASSLYHLKNIQYFGAGTRLSVL.